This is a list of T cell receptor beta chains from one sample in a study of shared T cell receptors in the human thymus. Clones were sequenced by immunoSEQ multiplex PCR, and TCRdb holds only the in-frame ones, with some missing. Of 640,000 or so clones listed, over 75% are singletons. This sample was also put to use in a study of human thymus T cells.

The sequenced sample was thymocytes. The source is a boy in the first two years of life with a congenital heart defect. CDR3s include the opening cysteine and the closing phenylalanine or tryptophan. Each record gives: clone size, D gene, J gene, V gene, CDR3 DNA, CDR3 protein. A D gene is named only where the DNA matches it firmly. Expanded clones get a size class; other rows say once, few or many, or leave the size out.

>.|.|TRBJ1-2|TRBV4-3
TGCGCCAGCAGCCAAGCGCCAATGGACAGACTCTATGGCTACACCTTC
CASSQAPMDRLYGYTF
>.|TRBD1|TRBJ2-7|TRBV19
TGTGCCAGTAGTATCCCGGACAGGGGGCTCTACGAGCAGTACTTC
CASSIPDRGLYEQYF
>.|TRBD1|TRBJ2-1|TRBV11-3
TGTGCCAGCAGCACGGGGACAGGGGGGTTAAATGAGCAGTTCTTC
CASSTGTGGLNEQFF
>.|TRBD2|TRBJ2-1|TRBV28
TGTGCCAGCAGTTCCCCCGGGGGGGCTCTGGTCTGGCAGTTCTTC
CASSSPGGALVWQFF
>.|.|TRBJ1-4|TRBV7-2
TGTGCCAGCAGCTTAGCTCTCTATTTGGACGTCTTTGAGGGTGAAAAACTGTTTTTT
CASSLALYLDVFEGEKLFF
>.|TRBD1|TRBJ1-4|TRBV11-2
TGTGCCAGCAGCCCGACGGACAGGGGGAATGAAAAACTGTTTTTT
CASSPTDRGNEKLFF
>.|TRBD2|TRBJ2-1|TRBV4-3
TGCGCCAGCAGCCCTTGGACTAGCGGGTCGTCATTGGAGCAGTTCTTC
CASSPWTSGSSLEQFF
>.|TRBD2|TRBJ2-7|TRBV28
TGTGCCAGCAGTTTTGGCCCGATAGCGGGAGTTTTTTCCTACGAGCAGTACTTC
CASSFGPIAGVFSYEQYF
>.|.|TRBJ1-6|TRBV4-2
TGTGCCAGCAGCCAAGATCAGGGATACTATAATTCACCCCTCCACTTT
CASSQDQGYYNSPLHF
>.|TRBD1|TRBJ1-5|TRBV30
TGTGCCTGGAGTGTAACACGGGGGAGGCCGGGACAGGAGACGAATAGCAATCAGCCCCAGCATTTT
CAWSVTRGRPGQETNSNQPQHF
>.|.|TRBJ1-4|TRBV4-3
TGCGCCAGCAGCCCCAATTGGTTAGGGAGAGAGAATGAAAAACTGTTTTTT
CASSPNWLGRENEKLFF
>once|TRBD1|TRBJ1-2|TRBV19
TGTGCCAGTAGGGACAGGGGCTATGGCTACACCTTC
CASRDRGYGYTF
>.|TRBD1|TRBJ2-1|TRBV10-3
TGTGCCATCAGCCGGGACAGGGGTCATAAGGATGAGCAGTTCTTC
CAISRDRGHKDEQFF
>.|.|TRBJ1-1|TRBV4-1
TGCGCCAGCAGCCCGGGAAGTCGGGGGACTGAAGCTTTCTTT
CASSPGSRGTEAFF
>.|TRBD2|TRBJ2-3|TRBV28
TGTGCCAGCAGGAAGCGGGAGGGCCGAGATACGCAGTATTTT
CASRKREGRDTQYF
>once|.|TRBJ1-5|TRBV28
TGTGCCAGCAGTCCCCCGGGACAAGAGAGCAATCAGCCCCAGCATTTT
CASSPPGQESNQPQHF
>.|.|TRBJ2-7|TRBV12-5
TGTGCTAGTGGTTTGAGGCAGGGGAACTACGAGCAGTACTTC
CASGLRQGNYEQYF
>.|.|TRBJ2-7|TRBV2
TGTGCCAGCTTACCTTTCGGCAGCGAGCTCTACGAGCAGTACTTC
CASLPFGSELYEQYF
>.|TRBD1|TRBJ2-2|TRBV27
TGTGCCAGCAGTTACAGGGGGCGAACCGGGGAGCTGTTTTTT
CASSYRGRTGELFF
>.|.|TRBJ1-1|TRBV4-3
TGCGCCAGCAGCCAACGGGGGGGAGGCACTGAAGCTTTCTTT
CASSQRGGGTEAFF
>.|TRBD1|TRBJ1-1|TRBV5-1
TGCGCCAGCAGACTTGGGACAGGGCTGGCTGAAGCTTTCTTT
CASRLGTGLAEAFF
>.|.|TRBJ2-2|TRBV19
TGTGCCAGTAGTACAAGCCCCCCTAAACCGCCGAACACCGGGGAGCTGTTTTTT
CASSTSPPKPPNTGELFF
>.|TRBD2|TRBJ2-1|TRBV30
TGTGCCTGGAGCGCCGGGACTAGCGGAGGCAATGAGCAGTTCTTC
CAWSAGTSGGNEQFF
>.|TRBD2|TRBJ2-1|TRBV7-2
TGTGCCAGCAGCGCCCGCGGGGCTAGCGGTTACAATGAGCAGTTCTTC
CASSARGASGYNEQFF
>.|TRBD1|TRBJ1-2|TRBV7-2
TGTGCCAGCAGCTTAGGAAGCAGACAGGGGGCACTAAGGGCATATGGCTACACCTTC
CASSLGSRQGALRAYGYTF
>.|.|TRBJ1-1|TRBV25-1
TGTGCCAGCAGTGGACGGACAGAGAACACTGAAGCTTTCTTT
CASSGRTENTEAFF
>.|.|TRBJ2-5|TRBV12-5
TGTGCTAGTGGTTTCCCATACCATCCGGGAACCCAAGAGACCCAGTACTTC
CASGFPYHPGTQETQYF